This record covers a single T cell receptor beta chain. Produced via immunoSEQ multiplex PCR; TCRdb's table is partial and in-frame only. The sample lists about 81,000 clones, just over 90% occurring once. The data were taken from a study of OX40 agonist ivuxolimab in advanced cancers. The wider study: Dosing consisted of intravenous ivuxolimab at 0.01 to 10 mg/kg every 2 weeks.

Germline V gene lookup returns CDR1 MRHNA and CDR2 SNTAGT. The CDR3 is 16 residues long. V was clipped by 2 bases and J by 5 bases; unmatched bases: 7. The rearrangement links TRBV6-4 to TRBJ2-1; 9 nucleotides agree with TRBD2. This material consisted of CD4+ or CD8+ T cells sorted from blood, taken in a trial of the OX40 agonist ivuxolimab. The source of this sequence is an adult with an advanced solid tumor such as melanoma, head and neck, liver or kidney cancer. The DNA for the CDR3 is TGTGCCAGCAGTGACCATGAGACTAGCGGACACAATGAGCAGTTCTTC. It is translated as CASSDHETSGHNEQFF.